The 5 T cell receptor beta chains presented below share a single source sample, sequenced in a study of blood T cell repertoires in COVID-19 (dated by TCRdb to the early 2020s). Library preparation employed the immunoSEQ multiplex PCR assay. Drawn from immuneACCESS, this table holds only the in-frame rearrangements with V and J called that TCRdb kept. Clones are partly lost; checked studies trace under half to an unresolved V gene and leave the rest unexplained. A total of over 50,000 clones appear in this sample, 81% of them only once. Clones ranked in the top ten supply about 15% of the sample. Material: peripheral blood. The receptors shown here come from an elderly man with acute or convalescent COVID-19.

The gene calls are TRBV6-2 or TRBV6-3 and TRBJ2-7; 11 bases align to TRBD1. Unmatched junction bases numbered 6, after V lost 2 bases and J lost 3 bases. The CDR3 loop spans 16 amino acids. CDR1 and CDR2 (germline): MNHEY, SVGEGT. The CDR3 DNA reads TGTGCCAGCAGTTACCCTACCGGGACAGGGGGCTACGAGCAGTACTTC. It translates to CASSYPTGTGGYEQYF.

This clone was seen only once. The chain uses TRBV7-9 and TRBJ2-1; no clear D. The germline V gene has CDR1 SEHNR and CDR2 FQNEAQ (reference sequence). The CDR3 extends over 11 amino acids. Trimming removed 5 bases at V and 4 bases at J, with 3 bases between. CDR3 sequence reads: CASSPYNEQFF. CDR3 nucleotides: TGTGCCAGCAGCCCTTACAATGAGCAGTTCTTC.

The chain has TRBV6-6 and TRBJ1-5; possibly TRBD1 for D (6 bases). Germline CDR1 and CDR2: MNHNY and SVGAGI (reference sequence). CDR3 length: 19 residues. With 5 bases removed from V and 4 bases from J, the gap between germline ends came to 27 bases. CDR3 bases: TGTGCCAGCAGTCCGGACAGATGTGTGGGAGTGGGTGTAAATCAGCCCCAGCATTTT. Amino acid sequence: CASSPDRCVGVGVNQPQHF.

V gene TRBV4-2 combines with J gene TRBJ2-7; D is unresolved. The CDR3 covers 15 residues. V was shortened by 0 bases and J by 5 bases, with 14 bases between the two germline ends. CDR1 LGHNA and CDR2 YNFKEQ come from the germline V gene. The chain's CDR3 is CASSQDVGIVDEQYF. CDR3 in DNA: TGTGCCAGCAGCCAAGATGTGGGCATAGTGGACGAGCAGTACTTC.

The CDR3 region has the DNA TGTGCCAGCAGTGCCTACCAGGGACAGGGTAAATCGTCGGATGGCTACACCTTC. This sequence encodes CASSAYQGQGKSSDGYTF. The chain links TRBV27 to TRBJ1-2; 9 nucleotides align to TRBD1. Germline trimming cut 5 bases from V and 6 bases from J; bases unmatched to any gene: 19. This CDR3 has 18 residues. The germline V gene encodes CDR1 MNHEY and CDR2 SMNVEV (reference sequence).